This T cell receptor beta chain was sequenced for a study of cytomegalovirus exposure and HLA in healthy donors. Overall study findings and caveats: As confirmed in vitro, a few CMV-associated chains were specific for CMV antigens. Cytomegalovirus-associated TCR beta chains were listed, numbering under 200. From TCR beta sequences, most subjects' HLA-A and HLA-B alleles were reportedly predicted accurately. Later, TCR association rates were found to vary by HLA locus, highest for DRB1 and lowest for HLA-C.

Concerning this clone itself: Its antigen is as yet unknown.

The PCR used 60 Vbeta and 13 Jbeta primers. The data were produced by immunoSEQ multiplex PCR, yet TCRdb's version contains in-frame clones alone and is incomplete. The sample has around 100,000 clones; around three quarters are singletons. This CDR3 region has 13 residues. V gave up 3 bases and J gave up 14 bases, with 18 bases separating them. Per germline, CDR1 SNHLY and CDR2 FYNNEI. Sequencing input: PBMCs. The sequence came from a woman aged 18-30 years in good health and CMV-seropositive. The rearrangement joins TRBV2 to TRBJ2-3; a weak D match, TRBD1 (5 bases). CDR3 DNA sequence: TGTGCCAGCAGTGAGCAAAGGGGTTCATTAGGGTATTTT. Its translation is CASSEQRGSLGYF.